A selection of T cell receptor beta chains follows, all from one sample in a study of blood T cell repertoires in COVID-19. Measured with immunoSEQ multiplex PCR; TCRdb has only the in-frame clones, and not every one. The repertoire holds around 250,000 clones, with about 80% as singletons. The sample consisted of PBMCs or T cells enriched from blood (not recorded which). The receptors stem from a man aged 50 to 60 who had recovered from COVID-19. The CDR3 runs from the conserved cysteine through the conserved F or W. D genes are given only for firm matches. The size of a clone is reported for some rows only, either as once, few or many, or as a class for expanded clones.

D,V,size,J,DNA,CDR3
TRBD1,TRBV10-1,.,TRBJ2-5,TGCGCCAGCAGTCGGGACAGGGAAGAGACCCAGTACTTC,CASSRDREETQYF
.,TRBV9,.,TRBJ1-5,TGTGCCAGCAGCGTAGCAGGGGCGGGCAATCAGCCCCAGCATTTT,CASSVAGAGNQPQHF
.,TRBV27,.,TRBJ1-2,TGTGCCAGCAGTTTCAGACAGAACTATGGCTACACCTTC,CASSFRQNYGYTF
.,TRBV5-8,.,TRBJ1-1,TGTGCCAGCAGCCCGCGGGCTTCGGGGACTGAAGCTTTCTTT,CASSPRASGTEAFF
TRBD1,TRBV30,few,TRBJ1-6,TGTGCCTGGAGCGCCTTACGGGGACAGGGTTCACCCCTCCACTTT,CAWSALRGQGSPLHF
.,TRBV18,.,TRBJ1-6,TGTGCCAGCTCCCCAGGACCGGGAGTGAAGGACTTT,CASSPGPGVKDF
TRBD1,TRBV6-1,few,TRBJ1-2,TGTGCCAGCAGTGAAGTTGGATACAGGGGGCGACGGGGCTACACCTTC,CASSEVGYRGRRGYTF
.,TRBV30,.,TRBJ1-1,TGTGCCTGGAGTCCGGGGGTTGAAGCTTTCTTT,CAWSPGVEAFF
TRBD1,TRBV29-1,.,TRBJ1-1,TGCAGCGCCGCGGGACAGGAAGCTTTCTTT,CSAAGQEAFF
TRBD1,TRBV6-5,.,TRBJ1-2,TGTGCCAGCAGTTACTCTTCGCAGGGGGACTATGGCTACACCTTC,CASSYSSQGDYGYTF
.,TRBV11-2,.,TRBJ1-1,TGTGCCAGCAGCTACCGAGGGAGGGGGAACACTGAAGCTTTCTTT,CASSYRGRGNTEAFF
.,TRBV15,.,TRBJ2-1,TGTGCCACCAGCAGAGGTCCGGCGGGAAGGAATGAGCAGTTCTTC,CATSRGPAGRNEQFF
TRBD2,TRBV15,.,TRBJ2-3,TGTGCCACCAGCAGAGACTTGGGACTAGCGGGAGGGACAGATACGCAGTATTTT,CATSRDLGLAGGTDTQYF
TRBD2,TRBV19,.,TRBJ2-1,TGTGCCAGTAGGGGGCTAGCGGGCAATGAGCAGTTCTTC,CASRGLAGNEQFF
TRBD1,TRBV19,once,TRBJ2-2,TGTGCCAGTAGTATTTTGTCAGGGGGAGAGCTGTTTTTT,CASSILSGGELFF
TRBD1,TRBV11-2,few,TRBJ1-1,TGTGCCAGCAGCTTAGCCCTCGGGACAGTTAAGGCTGAAGCTTTCTTT,CASSLALGTVKAEAFF